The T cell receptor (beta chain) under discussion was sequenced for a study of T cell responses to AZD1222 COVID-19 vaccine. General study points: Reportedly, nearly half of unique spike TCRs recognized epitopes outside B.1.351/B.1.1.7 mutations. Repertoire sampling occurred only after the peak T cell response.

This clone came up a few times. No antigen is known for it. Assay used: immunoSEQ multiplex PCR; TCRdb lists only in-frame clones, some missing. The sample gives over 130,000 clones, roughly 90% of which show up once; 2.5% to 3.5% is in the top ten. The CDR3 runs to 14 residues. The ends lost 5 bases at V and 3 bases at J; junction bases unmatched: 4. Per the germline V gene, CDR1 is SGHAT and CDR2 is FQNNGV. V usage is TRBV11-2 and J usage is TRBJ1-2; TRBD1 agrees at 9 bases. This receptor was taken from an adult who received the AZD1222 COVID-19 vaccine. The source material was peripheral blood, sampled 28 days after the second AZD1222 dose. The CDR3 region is CASSRRTGDYGYTF. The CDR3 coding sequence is TGTGCCAGCAGCCGACGGACAGGGGACTATGGCTACACCTTC.